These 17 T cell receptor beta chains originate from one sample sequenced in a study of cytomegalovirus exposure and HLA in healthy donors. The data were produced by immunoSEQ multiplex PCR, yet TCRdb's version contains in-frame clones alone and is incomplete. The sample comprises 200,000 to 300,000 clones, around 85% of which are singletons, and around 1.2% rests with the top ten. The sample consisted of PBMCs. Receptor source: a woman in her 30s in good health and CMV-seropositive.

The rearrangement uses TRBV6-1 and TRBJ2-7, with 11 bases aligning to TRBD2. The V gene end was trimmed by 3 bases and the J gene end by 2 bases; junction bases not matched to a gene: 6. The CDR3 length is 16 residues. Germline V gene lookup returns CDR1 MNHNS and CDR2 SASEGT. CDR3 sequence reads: CASSDPPGLAAYEQYF. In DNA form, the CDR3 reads TGTGCCAGCAGTGACCCTCCGGGACTAGCGGCCTACGAGCAGTACTTC.

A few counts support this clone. CDR3 protein: CASRDGLRDGYTF. DNA of the CDR3: TGTGCCAGCAGGGACGGGCTGCGGGATGGCTACACCTTC. The V call is TRBV2, the J call TRBJ1-2; no reliable D call. Trimming took off 6 bases at V and 6 bases at J, with 14 bases between the two ends. The CDR3 covers 13 residues. Germline assignment: CDR1 SNHLY and CDR2 FYNNEI.

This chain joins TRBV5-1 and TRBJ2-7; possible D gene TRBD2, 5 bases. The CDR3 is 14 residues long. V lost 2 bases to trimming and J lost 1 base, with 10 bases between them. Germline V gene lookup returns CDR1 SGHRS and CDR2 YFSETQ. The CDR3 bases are TGCGCCAGCAGCTTTGGAGGAGATTCCTACGAGCAGTACTTC. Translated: CASSFGGDSYEQYF.

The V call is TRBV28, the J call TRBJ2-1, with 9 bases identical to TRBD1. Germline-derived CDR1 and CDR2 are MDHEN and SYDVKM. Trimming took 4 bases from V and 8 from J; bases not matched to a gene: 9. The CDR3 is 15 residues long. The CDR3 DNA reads TGTGCCAGCAGTTCCGGGACAGGGCTAATCTATGAGCAGTTCTTC. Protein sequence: CASSSGTGLIYEQFF.

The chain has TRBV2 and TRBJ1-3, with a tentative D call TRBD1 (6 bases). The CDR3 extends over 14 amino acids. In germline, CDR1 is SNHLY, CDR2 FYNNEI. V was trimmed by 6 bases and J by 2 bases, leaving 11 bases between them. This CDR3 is CASSDRIAGNTIYF. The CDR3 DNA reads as TGTGCCAGCAGCGACAGGATTGCTGGAAACACCATATATTTT.

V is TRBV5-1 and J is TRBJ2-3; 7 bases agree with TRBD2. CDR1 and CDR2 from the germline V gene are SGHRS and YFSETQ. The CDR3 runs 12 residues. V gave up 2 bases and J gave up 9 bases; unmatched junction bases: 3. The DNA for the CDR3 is TGCGCCAGCAGCTTAGCGGGGAGGACGCAGTATTTT. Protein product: CASSLAGRTQYF.

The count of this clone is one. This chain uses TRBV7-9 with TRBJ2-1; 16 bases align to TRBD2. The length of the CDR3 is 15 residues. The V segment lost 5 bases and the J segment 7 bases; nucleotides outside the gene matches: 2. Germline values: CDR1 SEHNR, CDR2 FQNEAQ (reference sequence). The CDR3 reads CASSVGLAGGNEQFF. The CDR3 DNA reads TGTGCCAGCAGCGTGGGACTAGCGGGAGGGAATGAGCAGTTCTTC.

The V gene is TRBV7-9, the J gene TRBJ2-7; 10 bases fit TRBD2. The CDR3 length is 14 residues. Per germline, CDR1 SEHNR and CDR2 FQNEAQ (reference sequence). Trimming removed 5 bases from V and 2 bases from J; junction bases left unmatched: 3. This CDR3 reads CASSLSGRTYEQYF. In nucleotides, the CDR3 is TGTGCCAGCAGCCTTAGCGGGAGGACCTACGAGCAGTACTTC.

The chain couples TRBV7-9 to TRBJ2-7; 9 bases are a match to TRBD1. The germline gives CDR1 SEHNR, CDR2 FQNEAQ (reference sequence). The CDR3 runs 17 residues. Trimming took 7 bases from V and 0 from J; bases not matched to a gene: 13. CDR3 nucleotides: TGTGCCAGCATTCGGACAGGGGACTTCAAGAGCTCCTACGAGCAGTACTTC. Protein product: CASIRTGDFKSSYEQYF. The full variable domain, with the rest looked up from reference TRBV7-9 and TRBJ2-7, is DTGVSQNPRHKITKRGQNVTFRCDPISEHNRLYWYRQTLGQGPEFLTYFQNEAQLEKSRLLSDRFSAERPKGSFSTLEIQRTEQGDSAMYLCASIRTGDFKSSYEQYFGPGTRLTVT.

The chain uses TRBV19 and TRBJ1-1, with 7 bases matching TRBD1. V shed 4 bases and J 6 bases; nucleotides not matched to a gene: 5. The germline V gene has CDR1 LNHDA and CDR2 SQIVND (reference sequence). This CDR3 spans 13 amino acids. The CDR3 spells CASSTTGWAEAFF. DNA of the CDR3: TGTGCCAGTAGTACGACAGGGTGGGCTGAAGCTTTCTTT.

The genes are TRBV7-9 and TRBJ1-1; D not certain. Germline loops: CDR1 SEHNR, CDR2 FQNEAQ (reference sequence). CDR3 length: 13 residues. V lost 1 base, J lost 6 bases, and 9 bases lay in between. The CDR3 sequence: CASSLGYSSEAFF. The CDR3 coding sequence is TGTGCCAGCAGCTTAGGCTACAGTTCTGAAGCTTTCTTT.

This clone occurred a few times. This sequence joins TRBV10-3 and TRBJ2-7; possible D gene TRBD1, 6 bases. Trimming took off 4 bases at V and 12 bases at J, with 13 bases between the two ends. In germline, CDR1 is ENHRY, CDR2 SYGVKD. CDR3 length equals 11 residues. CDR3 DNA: TGTGCCATCAGTGGTCTAACAGGGTTGTACTTC. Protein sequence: CAISGLTGLYF.

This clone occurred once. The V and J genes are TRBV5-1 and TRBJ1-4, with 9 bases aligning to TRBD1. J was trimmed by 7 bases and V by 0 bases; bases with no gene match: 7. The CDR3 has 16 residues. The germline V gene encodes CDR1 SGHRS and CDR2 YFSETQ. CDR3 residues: CASSLAGTGIGEKLFF. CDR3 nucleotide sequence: TGCGCCAGCAGCTTGGCCGGGACAGGGATAGGTGAAAAACTGTTTTTT.

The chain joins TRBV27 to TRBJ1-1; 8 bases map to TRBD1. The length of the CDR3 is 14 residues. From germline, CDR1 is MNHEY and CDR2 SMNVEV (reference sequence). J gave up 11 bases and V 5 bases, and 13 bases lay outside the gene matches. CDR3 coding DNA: TGTGCCAGCAGTCCGCGGACAGGGTATATGTATGCTTTCTTT. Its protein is CASSPRTGYMYAFF.

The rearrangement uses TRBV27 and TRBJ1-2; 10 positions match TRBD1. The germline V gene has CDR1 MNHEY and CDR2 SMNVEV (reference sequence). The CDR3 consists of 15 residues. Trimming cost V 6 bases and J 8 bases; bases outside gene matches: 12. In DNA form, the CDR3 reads TGTGCCAGCAGCGATGCCGGACAGGGGGTTTGGGGCTACACCTTC. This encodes CASSDAGQGVWGYTF.

The CDR3: CASSPGQGAPEAFF. CDR3 DNA sequence: TGCGCCAGCAGCCCGGGACAGGGGGCCCCTGAAGCTTTCTTT. The chain carries TRBV4-1 and TRBJ1-1; 12 bases are shared with TRBD1. The V and J ends lost 4 bases and 6 bases, in that order; junction bases with no gene match: 3. The CDR3 is 14 amino acids. CDR1 is MGHRA and CDR2 is YSYEKL in the germline V gene.

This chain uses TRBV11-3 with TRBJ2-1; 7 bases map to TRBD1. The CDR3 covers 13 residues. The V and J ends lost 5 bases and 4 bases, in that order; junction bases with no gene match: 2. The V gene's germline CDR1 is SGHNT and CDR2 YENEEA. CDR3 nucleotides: TGTGCCAGCAGCGGGACAGATTACAATGAGCAGTTCTTC. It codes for CASSGTDYNEQFF.